This T cell receptor beta chain was profiled in a study of blood T cell repertoires in COVID-19. Study-level background: The United States, Italy and Spain supplied acute and convalescent COVID-19 samples. Sample material is recorded as cDNA or gDNA derived from T cells, B-cell-depleted T cells, or PBMCs.

This clone was seen only a few times. The CDR3 runs 16 residues. As originally analysed: From reference gene primer amplification, estimates of nucleated cell counts were derived. This table comes from immunoSEQ multiplex PCR, and its TCRdb copy is limited to in-frame clones, with some not included. The V and J calls and clone size were taken over from that table, and D and trimming were inferred from the DNA. Among 200,000 to 300,000 clones, 82% were seen once, and the ten largest hold roughly 3.2%. This TCR came from a woman aged 18 to 35 with acute or convalescent COVID-19. The genes are TRBV21-1 and TRBJ2-7; the table's D call, TRBD1, has no DNA check behind it. TRBV21-1 is termed a pseudogene. The specimen sequenced was peripheral blood. CDR3 in amino acids: CASSKVPFRDGYEQYF. CDR3 coding DNA: TGTGCCAGCAGCAAAGTTCCGTTCAGGGATGGATACGAGCAGTACTTC.